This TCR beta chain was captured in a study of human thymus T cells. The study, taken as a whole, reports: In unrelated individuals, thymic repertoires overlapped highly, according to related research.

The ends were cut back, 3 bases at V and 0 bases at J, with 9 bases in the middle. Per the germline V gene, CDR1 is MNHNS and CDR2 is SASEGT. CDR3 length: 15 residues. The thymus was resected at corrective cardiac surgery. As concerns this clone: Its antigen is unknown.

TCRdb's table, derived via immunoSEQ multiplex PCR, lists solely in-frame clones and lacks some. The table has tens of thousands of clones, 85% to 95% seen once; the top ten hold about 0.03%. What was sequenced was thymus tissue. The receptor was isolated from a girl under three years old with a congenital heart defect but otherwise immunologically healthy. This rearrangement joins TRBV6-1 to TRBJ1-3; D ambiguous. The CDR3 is CASSDSRTSGNTIYF. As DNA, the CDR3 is TGTGCCAGCAGTGATTCCAGGACCTCTGGAAACACCATATATTTT.